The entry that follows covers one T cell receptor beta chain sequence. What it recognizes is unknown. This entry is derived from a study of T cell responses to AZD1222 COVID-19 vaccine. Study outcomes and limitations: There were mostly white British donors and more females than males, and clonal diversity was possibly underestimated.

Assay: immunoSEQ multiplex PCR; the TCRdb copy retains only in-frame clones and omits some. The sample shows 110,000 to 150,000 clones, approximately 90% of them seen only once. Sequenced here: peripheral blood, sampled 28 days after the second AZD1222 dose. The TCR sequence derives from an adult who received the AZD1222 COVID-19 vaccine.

CDR3 region: CASSTRTSGRYYEQFF. CDR3 DNA: TGTGCCAGTAGTACTCGGACTAGCGGGAGGTATTATGAGCAGTTCTTC. The chain joins TRBV19 to TRBJ2-1; TRBD2 agrees at 14 bases. In germline, CDR1 is LNHDA, CDR2 SQIVND (reference sequence). This CDR3 has 16 residues. Losses at the gene ends were 4 bases for V and 8 bases for J; bases not matched to a gene: 7.